This TCR beta chain was captured in a study of T cell responses to AZD1222 COVID-19 vaccine. This table comes from immunoSEQ multiplex PCR, and its TCRdb copy is limited to in-frame clones, with some not included. The sample lists 150,000 or so clones; just over 90% were seen once. The CDR3 totals 13 residues. V was trimmed by 0 bases and J by 1 base, leaving 3 bases between them. CDR1 LGHDT and CDR2 YNNKEL come from the germline V gene (reference sequence). The receptor was isolated from an adult in good health. Sequencing used peripheral blood, obtained on day 0 of AZD1222 vaccination. This chain connects TRBV3-1 (or the pseudogene TRBV3-2) to TRBJ1-1; no definite D call. CDR3 sequence: CASSQDPNTEAFF. Here the CDR3 DNA reads TGTGCCAGCAGCCAAGATCCGAACACTGAAGCTTTCTTT.